This T cell receptor beta chain appears in the sequencing data of a study of T-cell reconstitution after alpha-beta-depleted transplantation in children. This clonotype was counted between two and nine times. Using unique molecular identifiers, the investigators prepared the TCRbeta library. TCRdb independently ran MiXCR on the PCR reads; one entry per CDR3 protein. Of 300,000 or so distinct CDR3 sequences listed, about 10% are singletons. The CDR3 covers 14 residues. Trimming pared 1 base from V and 8 bases from J, leaving 11 bases between. From germline, CDR1 is LGHNA and CDR2 YNFKEQ. The specimen comprised PBMCs from the stem cell graft donor, sampled from the stem cell graft. This TCR came from a human donor who donated a stem cell graft to a child with SCID. V is TRBV4-2 and J is TRBJ1-4; no clear D. CDR3 amino acids: CASSQAWGGEKLFF. DNA for the CDR3: TGTGCCAGCAGCCAAGCTTGGGGTGGCGAAAAACTGTTTTTT.